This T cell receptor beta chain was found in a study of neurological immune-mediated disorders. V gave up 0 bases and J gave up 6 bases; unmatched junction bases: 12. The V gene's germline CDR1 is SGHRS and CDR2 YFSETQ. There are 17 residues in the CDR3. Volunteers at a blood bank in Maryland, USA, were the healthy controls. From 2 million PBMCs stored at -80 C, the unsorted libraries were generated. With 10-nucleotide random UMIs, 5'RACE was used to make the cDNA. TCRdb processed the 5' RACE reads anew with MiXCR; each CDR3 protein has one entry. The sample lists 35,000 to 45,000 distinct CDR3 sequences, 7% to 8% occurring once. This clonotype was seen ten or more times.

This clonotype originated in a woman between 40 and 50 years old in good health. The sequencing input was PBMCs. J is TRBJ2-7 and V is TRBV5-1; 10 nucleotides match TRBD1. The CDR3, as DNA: TGCGCCAGCAGCTTGGGTGTGGCGACAGGGGGCTGGGGCGAGCAGTACTTC. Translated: CASSLGVATGGWGEQYF.